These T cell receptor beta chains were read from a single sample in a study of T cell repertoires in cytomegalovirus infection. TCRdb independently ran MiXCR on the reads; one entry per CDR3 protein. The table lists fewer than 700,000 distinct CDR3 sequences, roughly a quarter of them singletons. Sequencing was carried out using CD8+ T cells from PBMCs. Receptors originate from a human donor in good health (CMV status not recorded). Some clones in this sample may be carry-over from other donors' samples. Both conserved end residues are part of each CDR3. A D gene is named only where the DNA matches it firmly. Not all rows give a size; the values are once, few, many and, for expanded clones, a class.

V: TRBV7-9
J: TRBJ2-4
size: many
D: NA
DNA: TGTGCCAGCAGCCGGGACGGCCGAGCCAAAAACATTCAGTACTTC
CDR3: CASSRDGRAKNIQYF

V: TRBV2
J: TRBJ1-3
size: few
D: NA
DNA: TGTGCCAGCATGGGGGCCGGAAACACCATATATTTT
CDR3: CASMGAGNTIYF

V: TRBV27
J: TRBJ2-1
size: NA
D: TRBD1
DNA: TGTGCCAGCAGTTTCGGACAGGGAAGGAATGAGCAGTTCTTC
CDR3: CASSFGQGRNEQFF

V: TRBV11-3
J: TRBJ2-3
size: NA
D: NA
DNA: TGTGCCAGCAGCTTACGGGCGACTCCGGGCCAGGATACGCAGTATTTT
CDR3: CASSLRATPGQDTQYF

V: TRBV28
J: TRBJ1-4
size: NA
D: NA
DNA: TGTGCCGGCAGCACCAGAGGCGGGGCGGGTAATGAAAAACTGTTTTTT
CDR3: CAGSTRGGAGNEKLFF

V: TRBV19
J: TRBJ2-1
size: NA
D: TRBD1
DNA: TGTGCCAGTAGTATCTCCCAACAGGGGGGCGAGGAGTGGGATGAGCAGTTCTTC
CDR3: CASSISQQGGEEWDEQFF

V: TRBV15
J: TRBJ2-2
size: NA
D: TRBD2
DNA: TGTGCCACCAGCATTCTAGCGGAGAACACCGGGGAGCTGTTTTTT
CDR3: CATSILAENTGELFF

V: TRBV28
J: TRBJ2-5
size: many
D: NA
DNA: TGTGCCAGCAGTCAGGACCATACTGGGGAGACCCAGTACTTC
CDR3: CASSQDHTGETQYF

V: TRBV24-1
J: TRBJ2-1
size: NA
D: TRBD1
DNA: TGTGCCACCAGTGAAGTGGACAGGGGAGGGGATGAGCAGTTCTTC
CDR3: CATSEVDRGGDEQFF

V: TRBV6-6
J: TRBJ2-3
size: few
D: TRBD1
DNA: TGTGCCAGCAGCTTGGACAGGGTACCAGATACGCAGTATTTT
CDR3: CASSLDRVPDTQYF

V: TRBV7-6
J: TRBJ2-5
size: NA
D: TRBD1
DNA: TGTGCCAGCAGCTTAGGGGACAGGGAAGAGACCCAGTACTTC
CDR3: CASSLGDREETQYF

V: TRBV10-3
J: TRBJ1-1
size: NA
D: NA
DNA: TGTGCCACCAGTGGGGACACTGAAGCTTTCTTT
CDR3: CATSGDTEAFF

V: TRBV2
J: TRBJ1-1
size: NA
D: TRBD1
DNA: TGTGCCAGCATCCCTAAGGGGACAGGGCTTGAAGCTTTCTTT
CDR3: CASIPKGTGLEAFF

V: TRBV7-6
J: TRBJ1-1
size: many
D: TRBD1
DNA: TGTGCCAGCAGCTCCAACCGGGACAGGCTCACTGAAGCTTTCTTT
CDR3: CASSSNRDRLTEAFF

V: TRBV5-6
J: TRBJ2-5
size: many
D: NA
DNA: TGTGCCAGCAGCCCCCAGGTGGGGCGAGAGACCCAGTACTTC
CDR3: CASSPQVGRETQYF

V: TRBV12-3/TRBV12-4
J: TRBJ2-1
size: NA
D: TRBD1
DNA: TGTGCCAGCAGTTTGGCGGGACAGGGATTCTATGAGCAGTTCTTC
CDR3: CASSLAGQGFYEQFF

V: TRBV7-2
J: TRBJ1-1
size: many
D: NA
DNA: TGTGCCAGCAGAAAGGGGAGGTACACTGAAGCTTTCTTT
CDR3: CASRKGRYTEAFF

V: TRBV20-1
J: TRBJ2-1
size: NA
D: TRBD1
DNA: TGCAGTGCTAGACATACGGGGCAGGGGGCCTACAATGAGCAGTTCTTC
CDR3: CSARHTGQGAYNEQFF